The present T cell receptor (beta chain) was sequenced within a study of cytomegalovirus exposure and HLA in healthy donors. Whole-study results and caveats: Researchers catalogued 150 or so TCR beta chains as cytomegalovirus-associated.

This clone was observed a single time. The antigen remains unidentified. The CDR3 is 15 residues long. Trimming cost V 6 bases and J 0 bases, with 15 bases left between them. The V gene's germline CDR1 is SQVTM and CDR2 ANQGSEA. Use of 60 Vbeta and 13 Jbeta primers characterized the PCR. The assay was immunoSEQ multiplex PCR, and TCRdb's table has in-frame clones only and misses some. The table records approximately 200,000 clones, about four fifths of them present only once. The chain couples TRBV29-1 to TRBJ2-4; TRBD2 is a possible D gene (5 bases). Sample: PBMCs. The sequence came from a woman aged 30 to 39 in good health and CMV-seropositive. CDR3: CSVGLKQLAKNIQYF. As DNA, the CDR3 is TGCAGCGTCGGACTGAAACAGTTAGCCAAAAACATTCAGTACTTC.